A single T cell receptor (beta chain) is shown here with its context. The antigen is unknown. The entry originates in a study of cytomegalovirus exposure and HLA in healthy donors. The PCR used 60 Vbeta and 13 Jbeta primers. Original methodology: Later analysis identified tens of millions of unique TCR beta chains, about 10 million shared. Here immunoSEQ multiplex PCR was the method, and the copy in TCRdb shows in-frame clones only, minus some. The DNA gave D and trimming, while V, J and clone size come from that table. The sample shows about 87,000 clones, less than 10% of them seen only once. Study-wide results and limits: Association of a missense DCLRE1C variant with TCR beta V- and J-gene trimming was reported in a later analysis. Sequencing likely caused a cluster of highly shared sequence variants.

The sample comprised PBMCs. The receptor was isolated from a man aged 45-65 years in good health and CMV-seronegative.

CDR3 residues: CASSVLQGAGNTIYF. The DNA for the CDR3 is TGTGCCAGTAGTGTTCTACAGGGGGCTGGAAACACCATATATTTT. The chain joins TRBV19 to TRBJ1-3, with TRBD1 identical over 8 bases. The CDR3 is 15 residues long. Germline lookup yields CDR1 LNHDA and CDR2 SQIVND (reference sequence). The J segment lost 2 bases and the V segment lost 5 bases, leaving 5 bases of the junction unmatched.